These T cell receptor beta chains were read from a single sample in a study of cytomegalovirus exposure and HLA in healthy donors. Data came from immunoSEQ multiplex PCR; TCRdb stores just in-frame clones and leaves some out. The table records about 75,000 clones, 65% to 90% of them present only once. The sequenced sample was PBMCs. These receptors all come from a man between 65 and 79 years old in good health and CMV-seropositive. Both conserved end residues are part of each CDR3. A D gene is named only where the DNA matches it firmly. Clone size, where shown, is once, few, many, or a class for clones that have expanded.

cdr3_aa,cdr3_nt,clone_size,j_call,v_call,d_call
CASSQAGANTDTQYF,TGTGCCAGCAGTCAAGCGGGGGCGAACACAGATACGCAGTATTTT,-,TRBJ2-3,TRBV6-1,TRBD2
CTSSQDRRLALYEQYF,TGCACCAGCAGCCAAGATAGGAGACTAGCCCTTTACGAGCAGTACTTC,-,TRBJ2-7,TRBV1,-
CASSLTGAYEQYF,TGTGCCAGCAGCTTGACAGGGGCCTACGAGCAGTACTTC,-,TRBJ2-7,TRBV5-5,TRBD1
CATMGTESEKLFF,TGTGCCACCATGGGGACAGAATCTGAAAAACTGTTTTTT,-,TRBJ1-4,TRBV10-3,TRBD1
CASALGQAKFYGYTF,TGTGCTAGTGCCCTCGGACAGGCAAAATTTTATGGCTACACCTTC,-,TRBJ1-2,TRBV12-5,TRBD1
CASSPRGSGGQETQYF,TGTGCCAGCAGCCCCCGCGGTAGCGGGGGTCAAGAGACCCAGTACTTC,-,TRBJ2-5,TRBV9,TRBD2
CSVEDRGGYGYTF,TGCAGCGTTGAAGATAGGGGGGGCTATGGCTACACCTTC,once,TRBJ1-2,TRBV29-1,-
CASSPARAGGYEQYF,TGTGCCAGCAGTCCGGCCAGGGCAGGGGGGTACGAGCAGTACTTC,-,TRBJ2-7,TRBV28,-
CASSQQGPNQPQHF,TGTGCCAGCAGTCAACAGGGTCCCAATCAGCCCCAGCATTTT,-,TRBJ1-5,TRBV7-9,-
CASKQPGQGLSPLHF,TGTGCCAGCAAACAACCGGGACAGGGGCTTTCACCCCTCCACTTT,-,TRBJ1-6,TRBV6-5,TRBD1
CASSLQVNQPQHF,TGTGCCAGCAGCTTACAGGTCAATCAGCCCCAGCATTTT,once,TRBJ1-5,TRBV7-3,-
CASSRWDTDNQPQHF,TGTGCCAGCAGCCGTTGGGACACGGACAATCAGCCCCAGCATTTT,-,TRBJ1-5,TRBV5-6,-
CASSPGGGLGGQYF,TGTGCCAGCAGCCCAGGGGGCGGATTGGGGGGGCAGTACTTC,once,TRBJ2-7,TRBV5-4,TRBD1
CASSRNTGTNRQETQYF,TGTGCCAGCTCACGGAACACGGGAACGAACCGGCAAGAGACCCAGTACTTC,-,TRBJ2-5,TRBV18,-
CASSIELTYTEAFF,TGTGCCAGTAGTATAGAGCTTACTTACACTGAAGCTTTCTTT,-,TRBJ1-1,TRBV19,-
CASSLDRTGNEQFF,TGTGCCAGCAGCTTAGATCGGACAGGGAATGAGCAGTTCTTC,once,TRBJ2-1,TRBV11-2,TRBD1
CASSIRGRVYGYTF,TGTGCCAGTAGTATTAGGGGGCGAGTCTATGGCTACACCTTC,-,TRBJ1-2,TRBV19,TRBD1
CASSLSQEYPTYEQYF,TGTGCCAGCAGTTTATCACAGGAATACCCTACCTACGAGCAGTACTTC,-,TRBJ2-7,TRBV28,-
CASSLMAQEGAEAFF,TGCGCCAGCAGCTTGATGGCCCAGGAAGGCGCTGAAGCTTTCTTT,-,TRBJ1-1,TRBV5-1,-
CASSSRRTGRNEKLFF,TGTGCCAGCAGCTCACGAAGGACAGGGAGAAATGAAAAACTGTTTTTT,-,TRBJ1-4,TRBV7-8,TRBD1
CASKRGQSNTEAFF,TGTGCCAGCAAGAGGGGACAGAGTAACACTGAAGCTTTCTTT,-,TRBJ1-1,TRBV2,TRBD1
CAWSVQGNEQFF,TGTGCCTGGAGTGTACAGGGGAATGAGCAGTTCTTC,-,TRBJ2-1,TRBV30,TRBD1
CASSQGGFQETQYF,TGTGCCAGCAGCCAAGGGGGCTTCCAAGAGACCCAGTACTTC,-,TRBJ2-5,TRBV28,TRBD1
CASNGGGPDTQYF,TGTGCCAGCAATGGGGGGGGGCCAGATACGCAGTATTTT,-,TRBJ2-3,TRBV28,-
CASRPRGTPYNEQFF,TGTGCCAGCAGGCCCCGGGGGACTCCTTACAATGAGCAGTTCTTC,-,TRBJ2-1,TRBV5-8,-
CASSQEGGFRDRGVEKLFF,TGCGCCAGCAGCCAAGAGGGAGGATTCCGGGACAGGGGAGTTGAAAAACTGTTTTTT,few,TRBJ1-4,TRBV4-1,TRBD1
CASSSPGASNEKLFF,TGTGCCAGCAGTTCTCCGGGAGCGTCTAATGAAAAACTGTTTTTT,-,TRBJ1-4,TRBV28,-
CASSLGQSNQPQHF,TGTGCCAGCAGCTTGGGACAGTCCAATCAGCCCCAGCATTTT,-,TRBJ1-5,TRBV5-6,-
CASSLALAGVEQYF,TGTGCCAGCAGCTTGGCGCTAGCGGGGGTCGAGCAGTACTTC,-,TRBJ2-7,TRBV5-4,TRBD2
CASSLVGTGGFYGYTF,TGTGCCAGCAGCTTAGTTGGGACAGGGGGCTTCTATGGCTACACCTTC,-,TRBJ1-2,TRBV7-2,TRBD1
CASSPRGDHNTEAFF,TGTGCCAGCTCACCCAGGGGAGATCATAACACTGAAGCTTTCTTT,-,TRBJ1-1,TRBV18,-
CASSDGTSATPSYEQYF,TGTGCCAGCAGTGACGGGACTAGCGCGACCCCCTCCTACGAGCAGTACTTC,-,TRBJ2-7,TRBV6-1,TRBD2
CSAPRGHAQYF,TGCAGTGCCCCCAGGGGGCACGCGCAGTACTTC,-,TRBJ2-7,TRBV20-1,TRBD1
CASSSDGSSYNEQFF,TGTGCCAGCAGCTCCGACGGGAGCTCCTACAATGAGCAGTTCTTC,-,TRBJ2-1,TRBV9,-
CASSVDRGPGYGYTF,TGTGCCAGCAGCGTCGACAGGGGGCCGGGCTATGGCTACACCTTC,-,TRBJ1-2,TRBV5-4,TRBD1
CASSSGTQNYGYTF,TGCGCCAGCAGCTCCGGGACTCAGAACTATGGCTACACCTTC,-,TRBJ1-2,TRBV5-1,-
CASSSDSDYEQYF,TGTGCCAGCAGTTCTGACAGTGACTACGAGCAGTACTTC,-,TRBJ2-7,TRBV6-6,-
CASRAGTSGADTQYF,TGTGCCAGCAGAGCCGGGACTAGCGGGGCAGATACGCAGTATTTT,-,TRBJ2-3,TRBV2,TRBD2
CASSGTAGSTDTQYF,TGTGCCAGCAGTGGCACAGCGGGTAGCACAGATACGCAGTATTTT,-,TRBJ2-3,TRBV2,-